This T cell receptor (beta chain) was documented in a study of blood T cell repertoires in COVID-19. In the study overall: Spain, Italy and the United States supplied samples that represented acute and convalescent COVID-19. Sources were T cells, B-cell-depleted T cells, or PBMCs; the material itself was cDNA or gDNA.

CDR3 length: 14 amino acids. CDR1 and CDR2 (germline): MDHEN, SYDVKM. Trimming pared 4 bases from V and 2 bases from J, leaving 11 bases between. Per the authors' pipeline: Amplifying reference gene primers gave estimates of nucleated cell counts. Produced via immunoSEQ multiplex PCR; TCRdb's table is partial and in-frame only. V, J and clone size derive from that table, while D and trimming were established from the DNA sequence. This sample has under 200,000 clones, with 80% to 90% found just once. This sequence joins TRBV28 and TRBJ2-5; a possible D gene is TRBD2 (6 bases). This TCR was sampled from a man aged 60 to 75 with acute or convalescent COVID-19. Input material: peripheral blood. The CDR3 protein is CASSSGLEQETQYF. The CDR3 nucleotides are TGTGCCAGCAGTTCGGGACTGGAACAAGAGACCCAGTACTTC.